The sequence of this T cell receptor (beta chain) was determined in a study of cytomegalovirus exposure and HLA in healthy donors. About the study: Among the 370 or so donors who were genotyped, roughly 85% fell in the genetic ancestry cluster that is associated with self-reported Caucasian donors. Study results and caveats: An ancestry cluster, one associated with Asian ancestry, reportedly showed fewer N-insertions than the approximately 660-donor mean in a later analysis. TCR beta chain V- and J-gene trimming was linked, in a later analysis, to a missense variant in DCLRE1C.

V dropped 0 bases and J dropped 4 bases, with 5 bases sitting between them. The CDR3 is made up of 13 amino acids. CDR1 and CDR2 from the germline V gene are SGHRS and YFSETQ. PCR amplification relied on 60 Vbeta primers (plus 13 Jbeta primers). Sequencing was performed with immunoSEQ multiplex PCR; in TCRdb, only in-frame clones are kept and a portion is missing. The sample lists 99,000 or so clones, approximately 79% occurring once. Healthy bone marrow donors supplied every sample. In regard to this clone: Its antigen is unidentified.

The sequence was obtained from a man aged 25 to 45 in good health and CMV-seropositive. The chain uses TRBV5-1 and TRBJ2-1, with D hard to call. The sequenced material came from PBMCs. For the CDR3, the DNA is TGCGCCAGCAGCTTGGACTCGTACAATGAGCAGTTCTTC. This translates into CASSLDSYNEQFF.